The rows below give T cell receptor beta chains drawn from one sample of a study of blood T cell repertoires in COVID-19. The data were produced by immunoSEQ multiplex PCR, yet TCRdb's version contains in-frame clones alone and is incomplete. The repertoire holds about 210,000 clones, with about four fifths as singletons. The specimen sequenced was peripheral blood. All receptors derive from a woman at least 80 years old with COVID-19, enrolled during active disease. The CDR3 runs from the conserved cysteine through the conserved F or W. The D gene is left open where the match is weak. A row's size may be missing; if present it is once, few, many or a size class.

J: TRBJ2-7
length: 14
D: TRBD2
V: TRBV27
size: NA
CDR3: CASKPLPGGYEQYF
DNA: TGTGCCAGCAAACCCCTTCCGGGGGGCTACGAGCAGTACTTC

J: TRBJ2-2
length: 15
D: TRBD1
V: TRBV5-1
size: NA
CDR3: CATGVTGANTGELFF
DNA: TGCGCCACTGGGGTTACAGGGGCGAACACCGGGGAGCTGTTTTTT

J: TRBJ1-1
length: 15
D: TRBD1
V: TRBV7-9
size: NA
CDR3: CASSTHRGRNTEAFF
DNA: TGTGCCAGCAGCACCCACAGGGGGCGGAACACTGAAGCTTTCTTT

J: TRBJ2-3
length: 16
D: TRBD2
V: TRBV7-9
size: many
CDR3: CASSQWASGDRDTQYF
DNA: TGTGCCAGCAGCCAGTGGGCGAGCGGGGATCGGGATACGCAGTATTTT

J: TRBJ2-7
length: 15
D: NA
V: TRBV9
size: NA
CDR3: CASSVVGGGSYEQYF
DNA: TGTGCCAGCAGCGTAGTTGGGGGCGGATCCTACGAGCAGTACTTC

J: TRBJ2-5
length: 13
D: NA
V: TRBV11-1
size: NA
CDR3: CASSFGVQETQYF
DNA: TGTGCCAGCAGCTTCGGGGTCCAAGAGACCCAGTACTTC

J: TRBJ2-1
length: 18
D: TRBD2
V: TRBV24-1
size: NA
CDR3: CATSDPGLAGGGYNEQFF
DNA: TGTGCCACCAGTGATCCGGGACTAGCGGGAGGGGGCTACAATGAGCAGTTCTTC

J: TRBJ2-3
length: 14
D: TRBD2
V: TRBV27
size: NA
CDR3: CASRTSGRRDTQYF
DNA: TGTGCCAGCCGGACTAGCGGGAGAAGAGATACGCAGTATTTT

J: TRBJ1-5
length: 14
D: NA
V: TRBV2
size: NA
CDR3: CASGRGKGNQPQHF
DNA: TGTGCCAGCGGAAGGGGAAAGGGCAATCAGCCCCAGCATTTT

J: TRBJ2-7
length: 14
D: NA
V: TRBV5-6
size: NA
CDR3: CASSWKGLSYEQYF
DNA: TGTGCCAGCAGCTGGAAGGGACTCTCGTACGAGCAGTACTTC

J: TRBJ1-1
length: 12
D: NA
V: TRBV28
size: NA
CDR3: CASSGRVEGAFF
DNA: TGTGCCAGCAGTGGGCGGGTTGAGGGAGCTTTCTTT

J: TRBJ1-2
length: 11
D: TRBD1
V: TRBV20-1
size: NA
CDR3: CSASAGGGYTF
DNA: TGCAGTGCTAGTGCAGGGGGAGGCTACACCTTC

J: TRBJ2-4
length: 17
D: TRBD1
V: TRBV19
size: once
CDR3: CASSGGQGRLAKNIQYF
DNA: TGTGCCAGTAGTGGCGGACAGGGGAGGTTAGCCAAAAACATTCAGTACTTC

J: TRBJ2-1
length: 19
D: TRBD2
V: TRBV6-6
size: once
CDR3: CASSHPGLAGTRSYNEQFF
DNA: TGTGCCAGCAGTCATCCGGGACTAGCGGGAACGCGATCCTACAATGAGCAGTTCTTC

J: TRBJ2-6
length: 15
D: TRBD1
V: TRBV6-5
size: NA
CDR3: CASSPTGPGANVLTF
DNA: TGTGCCAGCAGTCCGACAGGGCCCGGGGCCAACGTCCTGACTTTC

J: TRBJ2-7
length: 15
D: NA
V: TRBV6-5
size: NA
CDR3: CASRPPGRVTYEQYF
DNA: TGTGCCAGCAGGCCTCCCGGCAGGGTCACCTACGAGCAGTACTTC

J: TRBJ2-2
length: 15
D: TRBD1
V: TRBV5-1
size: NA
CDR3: CASSKRTGGTGELFF
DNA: TGCGCCAGCAGCAAACGGACAGGGGGCACCGGGGAGCTGTTTTTT

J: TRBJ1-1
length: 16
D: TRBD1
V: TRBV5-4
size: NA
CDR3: CASSTGGQGANTEAFF
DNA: TGTGCCAGCAGCACCGGAGGACAGGGGGCGAACACTGAAGCTTTCTTT

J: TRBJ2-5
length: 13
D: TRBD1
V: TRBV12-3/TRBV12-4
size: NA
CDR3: CASSATGVKTQYF
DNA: TGTGCCAGCAGTGCGACAGGGGTGAAGACCCAGTACTTC

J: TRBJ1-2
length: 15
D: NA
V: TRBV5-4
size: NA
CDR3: CASSLGAGPQYGYTF
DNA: TGTGCCAGCAGCTTAGGAGCAGGGCCGCAATATGGCTACACCTTC

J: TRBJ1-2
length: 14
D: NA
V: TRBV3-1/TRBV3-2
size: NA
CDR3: CASSPSTVGHRYTF
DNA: TGTGCCAGCAGCCCCTCGACAGTAGGCCACCGCTACACCTTC

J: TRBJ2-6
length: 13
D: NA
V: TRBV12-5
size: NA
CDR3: CASGQSGANVLTF
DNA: TGTGCTAGTGGTCAATCTGGGGCCAACGTCCTGACTTTC

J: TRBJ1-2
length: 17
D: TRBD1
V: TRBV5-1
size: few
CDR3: CASSWNPGQNDNYGYTF
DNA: TGCGCCAGCAGCTGGAACCCGGGACAGAACGATAACTATGGCTACACCTTC

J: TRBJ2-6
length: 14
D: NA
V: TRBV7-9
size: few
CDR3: CASSPRGGANVLTF
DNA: TGTGCCAGCAGCCCCCGCGGGGGGGCCAACGTCCTGACTTTC

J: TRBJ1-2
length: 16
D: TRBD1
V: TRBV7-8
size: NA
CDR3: CASSNNLGQGLFGYTF
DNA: TGTGCCAGCAGCAACAACCTAGGACAGGGGCTATTTGGCTACACCTTC

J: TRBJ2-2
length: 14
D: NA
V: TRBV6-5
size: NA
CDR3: CASSYGRNTGELFF
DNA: TGTGCCAGCAGTTACGGCAGGAACACCGGGGAGCTGTTTTTT

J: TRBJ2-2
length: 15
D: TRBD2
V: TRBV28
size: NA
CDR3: CASERGGTNTGELFF
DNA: TGTGCCTCTGAGCGCGGGGGAACGAACACCGGGGAGCTGTTTTTT

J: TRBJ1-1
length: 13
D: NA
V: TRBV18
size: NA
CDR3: CASSPGATEVAFF
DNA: TGTGCCAGCTCACCGGGAGCCACGGAGGTAGCTTTCTTT

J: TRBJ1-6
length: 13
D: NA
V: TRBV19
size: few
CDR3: CASSIGKNSPLHF
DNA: TGTGCCAGTAGTATCGGGAAGAATTCACCCCTCCACTTT

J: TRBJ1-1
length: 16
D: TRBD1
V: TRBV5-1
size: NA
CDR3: CASSFTATGVNTEAFF
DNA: TGCGCCAGCAGCTTCACCGCTACAGGGGTGAACACTGAAGCTTTCTTT

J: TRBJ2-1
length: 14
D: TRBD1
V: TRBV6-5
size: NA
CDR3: CASRLLTGDNEQFF
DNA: TGTGCCAGCAGACTTCTCACAGGGGACAATGAGCAGTTCTTC

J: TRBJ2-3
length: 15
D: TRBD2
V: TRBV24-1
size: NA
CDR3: CATSDRGVGTDTQYF
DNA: TGTGCCACCAGTGACCGGGGGGTCGGCACAGATACGCAGTATTTT

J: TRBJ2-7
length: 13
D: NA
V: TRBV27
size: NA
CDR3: CASSLTSVHEQYF
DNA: TGTGCCAGCAGTCTTACTTCGGTCCACGAGCAGTACTTC

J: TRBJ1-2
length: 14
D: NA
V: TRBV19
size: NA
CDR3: CASNPLDRNYGYTF
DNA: TGTGCCAGTAACCCCCTAGACAGGAATTATGGCTACACCTTC

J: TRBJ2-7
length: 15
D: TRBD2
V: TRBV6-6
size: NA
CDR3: CASSSSGRRYYEQYF
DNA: TGTGCCAGCAGTTCGAGCGGGAGGCGGTACTACGAGCAGTACTTC

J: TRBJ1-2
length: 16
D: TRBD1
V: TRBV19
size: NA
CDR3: CASSKGDSPQSYGYTF
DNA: TGTGCCAGTAGTAAGGGGGACAGCCCACAGTCGTATGGCTACACCTTC

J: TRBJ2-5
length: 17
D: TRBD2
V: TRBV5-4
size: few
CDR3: CASSRSGGNGRQETQYF
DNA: TGTGCCAGCAGCAGGTCGGGAGGGAACGGACGCCAAGAGACCCAGTACTTC

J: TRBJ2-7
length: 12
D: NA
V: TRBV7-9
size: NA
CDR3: CASSGQTYEQYF
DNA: TGTGCCAGCAGCGGGCAAACCTACGAGCAGTACTTC

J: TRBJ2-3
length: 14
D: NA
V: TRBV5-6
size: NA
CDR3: CASSLGGHGDTQYF
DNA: TGTGCCAGCAGCTTGGGGGGGCATGGAGATACGCAGTATTTT

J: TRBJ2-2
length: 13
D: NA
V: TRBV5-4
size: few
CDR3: CASSLVNKGELFF
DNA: TGTGCCAGCAGCTTGGTCAACAAAGGGGAGCTGTTTTTT

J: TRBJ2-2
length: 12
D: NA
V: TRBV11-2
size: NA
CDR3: CASSQLVGELFF
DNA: TGTGCCAGCAGCCAGTTGGTAGGGGAGCTGTTTTTT

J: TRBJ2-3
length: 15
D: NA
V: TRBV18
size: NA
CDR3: CASSKNAGGTDTQYF
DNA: TGTGCCAGCTCAAAAAACGCCGGGGGCACAGATACGCAGTATTTT

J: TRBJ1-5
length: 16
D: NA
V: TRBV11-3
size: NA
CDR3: CASSLDRGLGNQPQHF
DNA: TGTGCCAGCAGCTTAGATAGGGGGTTGGGCAATCAGCCCCAGCATTTT

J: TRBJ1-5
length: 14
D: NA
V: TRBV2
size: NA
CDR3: CASSGQSGNQPQHF
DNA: TGTGCCAGCTCAGGACAGTCGGGGAATCAGCCCCAGCATTTT

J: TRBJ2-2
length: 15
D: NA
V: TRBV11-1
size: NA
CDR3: CASSLVSGLAGELFF
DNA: TGTGCCAGCAGCTTAGTGTCAGGACTGGCCGGGGAGCTGTTTTTT

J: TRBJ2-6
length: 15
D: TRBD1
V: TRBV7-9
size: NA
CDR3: CASTWTGLGANVLTF
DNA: TGTGCCTCCACCTGGACAGGGCTTGGGGCCAACGTCCTGACTTTC

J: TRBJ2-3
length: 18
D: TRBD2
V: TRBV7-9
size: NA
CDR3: CASRIHGTSGSRADTQYF
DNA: TGTGCCAGCAGAATTCACGGGACTAGCGGGAGTAGGGCAGATACGCAGTATTTT

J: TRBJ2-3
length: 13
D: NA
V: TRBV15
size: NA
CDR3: CATKAGSTDTQYF
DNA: TGTGCCACCAAGGCAGGAAGCACAGATACGCAGTATTTT